This T cell receptor (beta chain) originates from a study of T cell responses to AZD1222 COVID-19 vaccine. Overall study findings and caveats: Mostly white British, mostly female donors; authors suggested clonal diversity may be underestimated. Mapped onto spike, vaccine-associated CD4 TCRs spanned it and were dominant at 160-218 and 743-854. Reportedly, nearly half of unique spike TCRs recognized epitopes outside B.1.351/B.1.1.7 mutations.

Here immunoSEQ multiplex PCR was the method, and the copy in TCRdb shows in-frame clones only, minus some. The data show 95,000 to 100,000 clones, 90% to 95% seen once. In regard to this clone: Its antigen remains unidentified.

The V and J ends lost 4 bases and 6 bases respectively, with 13 bases between them. The CDR3 has 13 residues. Germline lookup yields CDR1 SGHDN and CDR2 FVKESK. Source: peripheral blood, taken on day 0 of AZD1222 vaccination. The clonotype comes from an adult in good health. The chain has TRBV14 and TRBJ2-7, with a weak D call TRBD2 (5 bases). The CDR3 bases are TGTGCCAGCAGCCCCTATCAAGGAGGCGAGCAGTACTTC. The encoded protein is CASSPYQGGEQYF.